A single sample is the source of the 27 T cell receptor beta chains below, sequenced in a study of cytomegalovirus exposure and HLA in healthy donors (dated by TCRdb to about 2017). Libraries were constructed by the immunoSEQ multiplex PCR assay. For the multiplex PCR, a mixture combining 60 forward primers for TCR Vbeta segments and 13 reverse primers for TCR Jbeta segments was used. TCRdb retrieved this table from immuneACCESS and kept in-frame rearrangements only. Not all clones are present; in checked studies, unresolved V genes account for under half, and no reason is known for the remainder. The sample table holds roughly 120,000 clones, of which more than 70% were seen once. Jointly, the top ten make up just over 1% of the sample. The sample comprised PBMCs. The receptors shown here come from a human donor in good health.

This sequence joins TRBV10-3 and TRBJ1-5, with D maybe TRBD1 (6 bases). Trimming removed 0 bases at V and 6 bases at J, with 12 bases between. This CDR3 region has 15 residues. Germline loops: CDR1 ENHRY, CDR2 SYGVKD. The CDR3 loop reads CAISESLGAGQPQHF. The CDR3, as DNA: TGTGCCATCAGTGAGTCCCTGGGGGCGGGTCAGCCCCAGCATTTT.

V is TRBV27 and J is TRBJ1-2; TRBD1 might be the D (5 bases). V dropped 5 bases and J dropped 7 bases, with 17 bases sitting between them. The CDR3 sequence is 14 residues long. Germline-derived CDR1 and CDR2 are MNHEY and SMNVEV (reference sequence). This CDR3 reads CASSPRQQTSGYTF. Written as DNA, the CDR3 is TGTGCCAGCAGTCCCCGACAGCAGACGAGTGGCTACACCTTC.

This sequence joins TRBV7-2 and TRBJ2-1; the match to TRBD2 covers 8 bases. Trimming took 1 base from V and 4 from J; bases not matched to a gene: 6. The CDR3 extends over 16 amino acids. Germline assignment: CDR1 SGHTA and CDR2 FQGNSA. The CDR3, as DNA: TGTGCCAGCAGCTTAGTATCGGGGGGGCTTTACAATGAGCAGTTCTTC. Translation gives CASSLVSGGLYNEQFF.

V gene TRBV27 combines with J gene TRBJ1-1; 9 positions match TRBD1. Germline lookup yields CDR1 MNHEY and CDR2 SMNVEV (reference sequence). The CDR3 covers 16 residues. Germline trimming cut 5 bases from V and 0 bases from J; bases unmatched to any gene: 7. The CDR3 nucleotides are TGTGCCAGCAGTCCCCCCGGGACAGGGATGAACACTGAAGCTTTCTTT. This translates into CASSPPGTGMNTEAFF.

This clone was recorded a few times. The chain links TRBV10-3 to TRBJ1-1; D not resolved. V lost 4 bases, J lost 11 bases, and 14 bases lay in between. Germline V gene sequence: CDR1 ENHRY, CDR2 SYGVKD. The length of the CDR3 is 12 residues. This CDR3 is CAISGEAIHAFF. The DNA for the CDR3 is TGTGCCATCAGTGGTGAAGCCATCCACGCTTTCTTT.

CDR3 nucleotide sequence: TGTGCCAGCAGCCCACCGGGACATGGGAATTCACCCCTCCACTTT. Protein sequence: CASSPPGHGNSPLHF. The chain employs TRBV5-6 and TRBJ1-6, with D possibly matching TRBD1 (6 bases). The CDR3 consists of 15 residues. V was shortened by 4 bases and J by 7 bases, with 15 bases between the two germline ends. CDR1 SGHDT and CDR2 YYEEEE come from the germline V gene.

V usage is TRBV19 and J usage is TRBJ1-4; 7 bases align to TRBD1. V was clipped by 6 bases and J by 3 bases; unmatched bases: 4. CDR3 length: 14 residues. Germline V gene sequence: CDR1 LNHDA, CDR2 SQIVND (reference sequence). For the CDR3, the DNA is TGTGCCAGTAGCTTCGGGACAGCTAATGAAAAACTGTTTTTT. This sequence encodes CASSFGTANEKLFF. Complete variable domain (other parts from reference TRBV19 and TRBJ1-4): DGGITQSPKYLFRKEGQNVTLSCEQNLNHDAMYWYRQDPGQGLRLIYYSQIVNDFQKGDIAEGYSVSREKKESFPLTVTSAQKNPTAFYLCASSFGTANEKLFFGSGTQLSVL.

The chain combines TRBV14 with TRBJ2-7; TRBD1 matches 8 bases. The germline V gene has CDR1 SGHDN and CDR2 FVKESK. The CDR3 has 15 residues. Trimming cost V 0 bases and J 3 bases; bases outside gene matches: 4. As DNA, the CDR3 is TGTGCCAGCAGCCAAGATCCGGGACAGGTCTACGAGCAGTACTTC. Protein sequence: CASSQDPGQVYEQYF.

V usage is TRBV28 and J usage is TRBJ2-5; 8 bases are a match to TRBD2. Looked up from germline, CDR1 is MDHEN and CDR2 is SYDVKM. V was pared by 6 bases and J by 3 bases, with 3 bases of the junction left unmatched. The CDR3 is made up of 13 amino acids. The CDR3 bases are TGTGCCAGCAGCCGGGGGGGGGAAGAGACCCAGTACTTC. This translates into CASSRGGEETQYF.

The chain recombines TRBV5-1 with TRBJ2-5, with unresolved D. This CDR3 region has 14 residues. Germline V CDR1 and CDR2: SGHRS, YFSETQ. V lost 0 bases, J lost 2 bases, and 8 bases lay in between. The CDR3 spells CASSLAMRQETQYF. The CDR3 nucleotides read TGCGCCAGCAGCTTGGCTATGCGACAAGAGACCCAGTACTTC.

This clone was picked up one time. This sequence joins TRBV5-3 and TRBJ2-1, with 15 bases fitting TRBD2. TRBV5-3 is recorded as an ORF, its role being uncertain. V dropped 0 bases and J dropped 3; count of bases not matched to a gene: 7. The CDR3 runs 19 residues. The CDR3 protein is CARSLAGTSGGLNYNEQFF. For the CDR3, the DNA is TGTGCCAGAAGCTTGGCCGGGACTAGCGGGGGGCTAAACTACAATGAGCAGTTCTTC.

The CDR3, as DNA: TGTGCCAGCCGAAGCGACCAGCAGTATTTT. Amino acid sequence: CASRSDQQYF. V and J are TRBV27 and TRBJ2-3; no clear D. Germline CDR1 is MNHEY and CDR2 is SMNVEV (reference sequence). V was cut by 8 bases and J by 11 bases, with 11 bases left in between. The CDR3 sequence is 10 residues long.

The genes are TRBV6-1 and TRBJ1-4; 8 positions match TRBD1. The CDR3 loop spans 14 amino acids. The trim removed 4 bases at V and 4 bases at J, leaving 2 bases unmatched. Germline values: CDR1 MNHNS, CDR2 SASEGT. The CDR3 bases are TGTGCCAGCAGTGTACAGGGGGGTAATGAAAAACTGTTTTTT. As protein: CASSVQGGNEKLFF.

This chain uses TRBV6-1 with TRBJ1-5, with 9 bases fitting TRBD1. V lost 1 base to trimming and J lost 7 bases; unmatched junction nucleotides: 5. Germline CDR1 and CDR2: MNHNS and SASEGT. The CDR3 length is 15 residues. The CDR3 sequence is CASSEGTGAVQPQHF. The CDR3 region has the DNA TGTGCCAGCAGTGAAGGGACAGGGGCGGTGCAGCCCCAGCATTTT.

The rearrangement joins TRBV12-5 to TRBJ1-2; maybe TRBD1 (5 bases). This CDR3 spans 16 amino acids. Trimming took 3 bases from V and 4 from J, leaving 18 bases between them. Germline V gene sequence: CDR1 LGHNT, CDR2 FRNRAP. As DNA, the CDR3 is TGTGCTAGTGGTTTTAGGGGCAGCGGGGCGTCCTATGGCTACACCTTC. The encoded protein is CASGFRGSGASYGYTF.

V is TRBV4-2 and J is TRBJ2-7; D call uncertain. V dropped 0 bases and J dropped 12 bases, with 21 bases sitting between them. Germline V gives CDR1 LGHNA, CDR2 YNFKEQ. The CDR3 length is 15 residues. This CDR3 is CASSQDTFGLGLWYF. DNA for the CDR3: TGTGCCAGCAGCCAAGATACATTTGGCCTAGGATTATGGTACTTC.

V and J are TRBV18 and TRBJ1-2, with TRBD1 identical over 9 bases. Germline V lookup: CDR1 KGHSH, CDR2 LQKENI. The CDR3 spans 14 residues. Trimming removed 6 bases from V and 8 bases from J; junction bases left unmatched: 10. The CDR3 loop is CASSDSGTGHGYTF. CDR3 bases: TGTGCCAGCTCCGACTCCGGGACAGGGCACGGCTACACCTTC.

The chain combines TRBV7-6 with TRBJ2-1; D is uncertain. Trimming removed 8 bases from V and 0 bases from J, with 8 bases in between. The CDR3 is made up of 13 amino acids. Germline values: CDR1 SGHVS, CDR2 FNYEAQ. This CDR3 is CASFSISYNEQFF. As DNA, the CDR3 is TGTGCCAGCTTCAGTATCTCCTACAATGAGCAGTTCTTC.

The CDR3 DNA follows: TGTGCCAGCAGCGGCGAGGCGGGCGGGGCAACCTACAATGAGCAGTTCTTC. Translation gives CASSGEAGGATYNEQFF. The chain links TRBV4-2 to TRBJ2-1, with D possibly being TRBD2 (6 bases). With 5 bases removed from V and 2 bases from J, the gap between germline ends came to 19 bases. CDR1 is LGHNA and CDR2 is YNFKEQ in the germline V gene. The CDR3 consists of 17 residues.

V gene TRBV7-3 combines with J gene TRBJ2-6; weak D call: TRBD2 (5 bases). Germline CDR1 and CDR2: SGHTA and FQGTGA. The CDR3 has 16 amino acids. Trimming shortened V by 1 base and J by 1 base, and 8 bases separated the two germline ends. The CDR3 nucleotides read TGTGCCAGCAGCTTAAGAGGGCAGTCTGGGGCCAACGTCCTGACTTTC. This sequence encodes CASSLRGQSGANVLTF.

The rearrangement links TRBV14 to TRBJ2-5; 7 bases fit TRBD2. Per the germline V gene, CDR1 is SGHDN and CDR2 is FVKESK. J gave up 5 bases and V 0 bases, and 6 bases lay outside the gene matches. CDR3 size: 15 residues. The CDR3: CASSQEGVGGETQYF. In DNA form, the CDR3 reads TGTGCCAGCAGCCAAGAGGGCGTGGGAGGGGAGACCCAGTACTTC.

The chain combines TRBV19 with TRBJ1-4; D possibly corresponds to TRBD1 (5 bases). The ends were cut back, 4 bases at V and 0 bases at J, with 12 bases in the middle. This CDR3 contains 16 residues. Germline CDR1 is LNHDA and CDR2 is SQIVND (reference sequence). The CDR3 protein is CASSKGQPATNEKLFF. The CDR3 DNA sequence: TGTGCCAGTAGTAAGGGGCAGCCTGCAACTAATGAAAAACTGTTTTTT. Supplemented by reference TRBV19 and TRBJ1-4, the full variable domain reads DGGITQSPKYLFRKEGQNVTLSCEQNLNHDAMYWYRQDPGQGLRLIYYSQIVNDFQKGDIAEGYSVSREKKESFPLTVTSAQKNPTAFYLCASSKGQPATNEKLFFGSGTQLSVL.

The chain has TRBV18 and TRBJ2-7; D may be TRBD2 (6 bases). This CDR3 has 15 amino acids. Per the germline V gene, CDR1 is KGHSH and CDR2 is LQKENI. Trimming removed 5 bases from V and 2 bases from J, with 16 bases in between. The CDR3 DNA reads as TGTGCCAGCTCATCGGGGGTCTTGCGGACCTACGAGCAGTACTTC. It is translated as CASSSGVLRTYEQYF.

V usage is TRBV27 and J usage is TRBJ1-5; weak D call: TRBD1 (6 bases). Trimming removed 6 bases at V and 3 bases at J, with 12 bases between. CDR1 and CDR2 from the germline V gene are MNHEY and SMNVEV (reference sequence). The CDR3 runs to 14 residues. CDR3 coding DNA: TGTGCCAGCAGAATTGGACAGTACAATCAGCCCCAGCATTTT. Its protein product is CASRIGQYNQPQHF.

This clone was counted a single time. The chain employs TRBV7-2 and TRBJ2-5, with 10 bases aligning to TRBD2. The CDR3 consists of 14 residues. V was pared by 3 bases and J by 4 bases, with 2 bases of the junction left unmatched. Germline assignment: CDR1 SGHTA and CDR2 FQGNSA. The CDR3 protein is CASSFLAGVETQYF. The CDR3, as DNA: TGTGCCAGCAGCTTTCTAGCGGGAGTAGAGACCCAGTACTTC.

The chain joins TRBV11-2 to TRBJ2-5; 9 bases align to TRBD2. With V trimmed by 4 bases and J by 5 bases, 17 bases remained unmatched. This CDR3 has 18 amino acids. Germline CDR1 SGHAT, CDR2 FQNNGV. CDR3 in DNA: TGTGCCAGCAGCTCCACTCCGGGAGGCGGGGGGGCTTGGGAGACCCAGTACTTC. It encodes CASSSTPGGGGAWETQYF.

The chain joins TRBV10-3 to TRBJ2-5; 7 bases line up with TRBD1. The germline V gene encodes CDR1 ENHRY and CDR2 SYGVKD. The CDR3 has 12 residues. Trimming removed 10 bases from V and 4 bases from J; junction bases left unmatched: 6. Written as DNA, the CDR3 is TGTGCCACGACAGGGCCGACAGAGACCCAGTACTTC. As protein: CATTGPTETQYF.